This T cell receptor beta chain was retrieved from a study of tumor-infiltrating lymphocytes in primary liver carcinoma. Study-wide background: Lesions, classed as T1-T3 N0M0, spanned roughly 4 to 10 cm across.

Germline DNA was also extracted, with blood RNA taken from unsorted whole blood. This clonotype has at least ten counts. The target antigen is unknown. The junction departs from germline at one end; a sequencing error may be responsible. The authors made TCR beta cDNA from around 500 ng total RNA with a constant-region primer. ARM-PCR, slightly modified, supplied the TCR beta libraries through three nested multiplex PCR rounds. It was with TRBV1-TRBV30 forward primers and a C-beta reverse primer that the first two PCR rounds were run, at about 10 cycles each. TCRdb re-called the multiplex PCR reads with MiXCR, one entry per CDR3 protein. The sample records 150,000 to 200,000 distinct CDR3 sequences, approximately 64% being singletons. Study-wide results and caveats: The overlap of tumor-adjacent and tumor-blood pairs was smaller than that of tumor region pairs.

The germline CDR1 and CDR2 sequences are SGHAT and FQNNGV. This CDR3 spans 15 amino acids. The sequence was obtained from an older woman with primary liver carcinoma and hepatitis B virus infection. Sample: peripheral blood. This chain joins TRBV11-2 and TRBJ2-7; possible D gene TRBD1, 6 bases. CDR3 residues: CAGSFLQGPSYEQYF. CDR3 bases: TGTGCCGGCAGCTTTCTACAGGGACCCTCCTACGAGCAGTACTTC. The full variable domain, rest sourced from reference TRBV11-2 and TRBJ2-7, is EAGVAQSPRYKIIEKRQSVAFWCNPISGHATLYWYQQILGQGPKLLIQFQNNGVVDDSQLPKDRFSAERLKGVDSTLKIQPAKLEDSAVYLCAGSFLQGPSYEQYFGPGTRLTVT.